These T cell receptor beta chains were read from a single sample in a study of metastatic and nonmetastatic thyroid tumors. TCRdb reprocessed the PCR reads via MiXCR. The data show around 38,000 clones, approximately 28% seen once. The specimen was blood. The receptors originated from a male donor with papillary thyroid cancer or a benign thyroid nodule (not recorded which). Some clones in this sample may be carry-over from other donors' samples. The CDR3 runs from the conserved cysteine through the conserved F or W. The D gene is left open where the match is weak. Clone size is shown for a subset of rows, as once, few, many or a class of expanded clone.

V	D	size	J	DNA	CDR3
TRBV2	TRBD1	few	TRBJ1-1	TGTGCCAGCAGAGGGCAGGGGGCATCGACTGAAGCTTTCTTT	CASRGQGASTEAFF
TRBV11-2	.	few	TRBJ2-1	TGTGCCAGCAGCTTCGTTGGTAGCTCCTACAATGAGCAGTTCTTC	CASSFVGSSYNEQFF
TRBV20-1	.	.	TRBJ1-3	TGCAGTGCCGAGACTATGCGGGGGCGGATAAACACCATATATTTT	CSAETMRGRINTIYF
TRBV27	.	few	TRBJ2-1	TGTTCCAGCAAGGCTTACAATATCTACAATGAGGAGTTCTTC	CSSKAYNIYNEEFF
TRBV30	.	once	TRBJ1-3	TGTGCCTGGATGGGGATCAGGCAGCCTGGAAACACCATATATTTT	CAWMGIRQPGNTIYF
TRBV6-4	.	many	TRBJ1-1	TGTGCCAGCAGTGACGGGGAGCAGACTGAAGCTTTCTTT	CASSDGEQTEAFF
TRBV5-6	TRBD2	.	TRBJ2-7	TGTGCCAGCAGCGACGCTAGCGGGAGCTCATACGAGCAGTACTTC	CASSDASGSSYEQYF
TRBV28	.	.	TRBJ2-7	TGTGCCTCCCGGGACCGGAGCTCCTACGAGCAGTACTTC	CASRDRSSYEQYF
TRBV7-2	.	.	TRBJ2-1	TGTGCCAGCAGCTTAGCGCTAGCAGGGACGAGTGAGCAGTTCTTC	CASSLALAGTSEQFF
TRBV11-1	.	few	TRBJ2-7	TGTGCCAGCAGCGGCGATTTTCTACCCATGTCGTCCTACGAGCAGTACTTC	CASSGDFLPMSSYEQYF
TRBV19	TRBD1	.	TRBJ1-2	TGTGCCAGTAGTAGAGGGGGCGGGGACAGGAGCTATGGCTACACCTTC	CASSRGGGDRSYGYTF
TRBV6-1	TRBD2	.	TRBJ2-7	TGTGCCAGCCGCGGGAGATCATACGAGCAGTACTTC	CASRGRSYEQYF
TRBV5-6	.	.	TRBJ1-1	TGTGCCAGCAGCTTAAGGGGTATGCTAGGAGCTTTCTTT	CASSLRGMLGAFF
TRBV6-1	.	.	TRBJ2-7	TGTGCCAGCAGCCCAGGGCCCCTGACAGCCTACGAGCAGTACTTC	CASSPGPLTAYEQYF
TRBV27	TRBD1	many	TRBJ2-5	TGTGCCAGCAGTTTCCTATCTACAGGGGGCCAAGAGACCCAGTACTTC	CASSFLSTGGQETQYF
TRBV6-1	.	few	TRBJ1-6	TGTGCCAGCAGTGGTCTACAGGCATATAATTCACCCCTCCACTTT	CASSGLQAYNSPLHF
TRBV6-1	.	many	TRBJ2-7	TGTGCCAGCAGTGAGACGGCGGGCAGCTCCTACAAGCAGTACTTC	CASSETAGSSYKQYF
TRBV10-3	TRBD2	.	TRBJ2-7	TGTGCCATCAGTGACCGGGGACTATCCCGGACCTACGAGCAGTACTTC	CAISDRGLSRTYEQYF
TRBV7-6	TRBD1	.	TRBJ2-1	TGTGCCGGCAGATTAGGCATGGGGGGGACAGGGTTAGATGAGCAGTTCTTC	CAGRLGMGGTGLDEQFF
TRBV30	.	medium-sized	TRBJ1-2	TGTGCCTGGAGTGCCGAGGACAGCTATGGCTACACCTTC	CAWSAEDSYGYTF
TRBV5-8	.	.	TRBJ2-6	TGTGCCAGCAGCCTGGGGAGCTCTGGGGCCAACGTCCTGACTTTC	CASSLGSSGANVLTF
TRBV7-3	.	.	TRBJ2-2	TGCCAGCCGATTAAGGGGCAGATAGACACCGGGGAGCTGTTTTTT	CQPIKGQIDTGELFF
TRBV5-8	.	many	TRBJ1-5	TGTGCCAGCAGCTTATGGGGAGGGAATCAGCCCCAGCATTTT	CASSLWGGNQPQHF
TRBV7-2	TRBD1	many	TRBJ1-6	TGTGCCAGCAGCTTAACAGGGGGCGAATTTTCACCCCTCCACTTT	CASSLTGGEFSPLHF
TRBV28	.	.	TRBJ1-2	TGTTCCAGCAGTGCACTATGTACCGATGGCTACACCTTC	CSSSALCTDGYTF
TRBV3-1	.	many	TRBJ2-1	TGTGCCAGCGGAGTGGGAAATTTCGACAATGAGCAGTTCTTC	CASGVGNFDNEQFF
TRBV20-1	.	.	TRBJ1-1	TGCAGTGCTAGAGATCAGGGAAGATGGACTGAAGCTTTCTTT	CSARDQGRWTEAFF
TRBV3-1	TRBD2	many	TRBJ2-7	TGTGCCAGCAGCCGAAGACTAGCGGCCGCTTCCTACGAGCAGTACTTC	CASSRRLAAASYEQYF
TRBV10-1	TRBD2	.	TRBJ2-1	TGCGCCAGCAGTGATGCGGGAGGTGAGCAGTTCTTC	CASSDAGGEQFF
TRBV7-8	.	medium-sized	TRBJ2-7	TGTGCCAGCAGCTCGGGACGGAGTTCCTACGAGCAGTACTTC	CASSSGRSSYEQYF
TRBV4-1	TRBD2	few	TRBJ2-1	TGCGCCAGCAGGGGGGGGGTGAATCACAATGAGCAGTTCTTC	CASRGGVNHNEQFF
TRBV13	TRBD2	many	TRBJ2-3	TGTGCCAGCAGCTTACTCACGGGACTAGCGGACGACACAGATACGCAGTATTTT	CASSLLTGLADDTDTQYF
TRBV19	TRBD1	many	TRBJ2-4	TGTGCCAGTAGTCCGCAGACAGGGGAAGCCAAAAACATTCAGTACTTC	CASSPQTGEAKNIQYF
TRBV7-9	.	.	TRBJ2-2	TGTGCCAGCAGCTTAGAGCTCTTTCCCGGGGAGCTGTTTTTT	CASSLELFPGELFF
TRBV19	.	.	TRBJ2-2	TGTGCCAGCCATGGAGGGAGGAACACCGGGGAGCTGTTTTTT	CASHGGRNTGELFF
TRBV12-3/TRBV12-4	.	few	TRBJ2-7	TGTGCCAGCAGCTTACAAGACAGTCCCCTGGGGCAGTACTTC	CASSLQDSPLGQYF